This TCR beta chain originates from a study of T cells in Graves' hyperthyroidism and ophthalmopathy (dated by TCRdb to the late 2010s). About the study as a whole: A discovery cohort of about 96 patients, roughly 45 with Graves' ophthalmopathy and about 58 with stable Graves' hyperthyroidism, was used to find distinguishing TCR V-J signatures. Following sampling, methimazole starting at 30 mg daily was given to hyperthyroidism patients, and high-dose intravenous methylprednisolone was given to ophthalmopathy patients. The paper describes TCR Vbeta CDR3 sequencing of 135 peripheral blood samples, made up of 43 ophthalmopathy patients, 70 to 75 hyperthyroidism patients and 17 progressor patients. In addition, the study compared T-cell repertoires in thyroid tissue and in blood from 6 or 7 Graves' hyperthyroidism patients. Prospective prediction of ophthalmopathy was tested in an independent validation cohort consisting of some 19 hyperthyroidism patients and some 17 patients who later progressed to ophthalmopathy. The approximately 97 discovery patients were randomly divided into training and test sets at a 7:3 ratio. Overall results and qualifications from the work: During validation, the model predicted progression to ophthalmopathy a median of roughly 7.1 months ahead of onset, with around 65% sensitivity and about 72% specificity. Most expanded thyroid clonotypes (frequency above 0.001) were also found in blood, which suggests that blood repertoires may mirror thyroid immune responses. Ophthalmopathy was separated from stable hyperthyroidism by a 13 V-J signature model, with roughly 88% sensitivity and about 81% specificity obtained in cross-validation and 80%/75% obtained in testing. Sample size was not statistically predetermined, and blinding of investigators to group allocation was not performed.

The CDR3 starts with the cysteine, ends with the phenylalanine, and has 16 residues. Of all the DNA, just the CDR3 is kept, 48 bases in frame from base 1. V is pruned by 0 bases and J by 4 bases, leaving 7 bases of the junction without a gene match. Per the germline V gene (reference sequence), DFQATT is the CDR1 and SNEGSKA is the CDR2. TCR beta CDR3 regions were amplified from RNA transcripts. For the first round of RT-PCR on the TCR CDR3, the HTBI primer set was used together with the Qiagen OneStep RT-PCR kit. The libraries were constructed in a second round of multiplex PCR and then size-selected and purified. The libraries were sequenced on an Illumina HiSeq2000 using paired-end 100 bp reads. Per the source publication's procedure: SOAPnuke was used to process the raw data, removing reads that contained adapters or uncalled bases, had a mean Phred below 15, or lacked an exact match to the constant primer or identifier. High-quality paired reads were merged using COPE v1.2.5, and each unique nucleotide sequence was defined as a clonotype. Clonotypes were aligned to IMGT TRBV, TRBD and TRBJ reference segments using MiTCR v1.1. Analysis was restricted to V-J combinations with a frequency above 0.0001, which covered about 99% of repertoires. The TCS score was defined as F50 (clonal expansion) divided by E x V (chaos), with BLOSUM62-based TCRdist calculated between CDR3 peptides within each V-J. Welch's t-statistics and random forest reduced roughly 530 V-J features to about 12, which were used in a naive Bayes classifier (R e1071). The public reads were reprocessed in TCRdb via fastp at Q25 and MiXCR, keeping in-frame beta chains. CDR3 protein sequences are deduplicated, and each keeps its most common genes and DNA. The V and J calls reflect TCRdb's pipeline rather than the authors' work. Here the sample has roughly 580,000 distinct CDR3 sequences; 35% to 55% occur a single time. The top ten constitute just over 8% of the sample.

On this clonotype itself: Its target antigen remains unknown. Qualities for individual bases were not recorded, and no much larger clone is one base off.

Stable Graves' hyperthyroidism was defined as the absence of progression to ophthalmopathy over 18 months of follow-up. Hyperthyroidism patients were newly diagnosed, had a disease duration of under 2 months, and were aged 18 to 65 years. Exclusion was applied to patients with uncontrolled infections, other autoimmune diseases, pregnancy or lactation. Diagnoses were based on clinical symptoms, serum thyroxine and TRAb, thyroid ultrasound and orbital computed tomography. Trizol reagent was used to extract total RNA, and RNA quality was then checked on an Agilent 2100 Bioanalyzer. The receptor's source is a woman between 18 and 30 years old with Graves' hyperthyroidism. Donor details come from another sample of the same person, matched by shared clones. The sequenced sample consisted of peripheral blood or thyroid tissue (not recorded which). Recombination connected TRBV20-1 to TRBJ1-1, and 11 junction bases match TRBD1. The CDR3 protein sequence reads: CSARDPGQGVATEAFF. The sequence in DNA is TGCAGTGCTAGAGATCCGGGACAGGGGGTCGCCACTGAAGCTTTCTTT.